This T cell receptor (beta chain) is from a study of T cell responses to AZD1222 COVID-19 vaccine. Broader study findings: Possibly, clonal diversity was underestimated; donors were largely white British and included more females.

Pooled in the analysis were second doses at about 4 or about 12 weeks. Worth noting for this clone: What it binds is not known. Other nucleotide sequences from this sample produce the same CDR3.

V lost 2 bases and J lost 5, with 3 bases in between. The CDR3 has 11 amino acids. Profiling relied on immunoSEQ multiplex PCR, and the TCRdb table lists in-frame clones only, not all of them. The sample holds about 170,000 clones, 87% seen once. The TCR comes from an adult who received the AZD1222 COVID-19 vaccine. This sample comprised peripheral blood, obtained 28 days after the second AZD1222 dose. The chain couples TRBV12-3 or TRBV12-4 to TRBJ2-5; no clear D. The CDR3 loop is CASSLRETQYF. In DNA form, the CDR3 reads TGTGCCAGCAGTTTAAGGGAGACCCAGTACTTC.